This T cell receptor beta chain was obtained from a study of shared T cell receptors in the human thymus. Repertoires were generated with immunoSEQ multiplex PCR, while TCRdb's copy carries only in-frame clones and drops some. The sample holds under 850,000 clones; approximately 88% are singletons and the top ten take about 0.01%. J gave up 5 bases and V 5 bases, and 16 bases lay outside the gene matches. Per the germline V gene, CDR1 is SEHNR and CDR2 is FQNEAQ (reference sequence). The CDR3 runs 18 residues. The sample was also linked to a second study, of human thymus T cells.

The sample was thymocytes. The receptor comes from a boy less than two years old with a congenital heart defect. The rearrangement links TRBV7-9 to TRBJ2-2; TRBD2 agrees at 8 bases. CDR3 amino acids: CASSRFLREGRWTGELFF. Written as DNA, the CDR3 is TGTGCCAGCAGCCGATTTCTCCGGGAGGGCCGATGGACCGGGGAGCTGTTTTTT. Together with reference TRBV7-9 and TRBJ2-2, the CDR3 gives the full variable domain: DTGVSQNPRHKITKRGQNVTFRCDPISEHNRLYWYRQTLGQGPEFLTYFQNEAQLEKSRLLSDRFSAERPKGSFSTLEIQRTEQGDSAMYLCASSRFLREGRWTGELFFGEGSRLTVL.